This T cell receptor beta chain emerged from a study of shared clonotypes between healthy human individuals. With 4 bases clipped from V and 0 bases from J, the junction kept 6 bases outside the gene matches. The CDR3 runs to 16 residues. CDR1 and CDR2 from the germline V gene are SGHRS and YFSETQ. Method: immunoSEQ multiplex PCR; TCRdb's copy keeps in-frame clones and lacks some. The sample has about 1.1 million clones; about 80% are singletons. The receptor was derived from a man between 18 and 29 years old in good health. Some clones in this sample may be carry-over from other donors' samples. The chain has TRBV5-1 and TRBJ1-1; 10 bases match TRBD1. The sample comprised memory CD4+ T cells from PBMCs. As to subset: CD45RA-negative fraction. DNA of the CDR3: TGCGCCAGCAGCGCCGGACAGGGGGTCGTGAACACTGAAGCTTTCTTT. This sequence encodes CASSAGQGVVNTEAFF.